A selection of T cell receptor beta chains follows, all from one sample in a study of blood T cell repertoires in COVID-19. The repertoire was sequenced with immunoSEQ multiplex PCR; TCRdb's copy has only in-frame clones and lacks some. Here the sample spans about 7,000 clones, around 89% being singletons. The sequenced sample was peripheral blood. All receptors come from a man between 65 and 85 years old with active COVID-19. Both conserved end residues are part of each CDR3. The order of the fields is clone size, V gene, J gene, CDR3 protein. Not every row has a clone size; where given, it reads once, few, many or a size class.

>once|TRBV6-1|TRBJ1-5
CASSETRGQGNQPQHF
>few|TRBV10-1|TRBJ2-1
CASSGGSGGGEQFF
>NA|TRBV27|TRBJ1-2
CASSLTGGSYGYTF
>NA|TRBV6-2/TRBV6-3|TRBJ1-5
CASSPGTYSNQPQHF
>NA|TRBV9|TRBJ2-5
CASSVVSGGRGEETQYF
>NA|TRBV7-9|TRBJ2-3
CASSFDGVGTGDLTDTQYF
>NA|TRBV9|TRBJ1-5
CASSVAGGPNQPQHF
>NA|TRBV18|TRBJ2-7
CASSPRNGTSGGTSALYEQYF
>NA|TRBV11-1|TRBJ2-1
CASSLVPDRVNEQFF
>NA|TRBV10-2|TRBJ2-2
CASSGRTGVIGTGELFF
>NA|TRBV10-2|TRBJ2-3
CASTRQGDTQYF
>NA|TRBV5-6|TRBJ2-7
CASRAPGGVAEQYF
>NA|TRBV25-1|TRBJ1-5
CASSQTGVSNQPQHF
>NA|TRBV9|TRBJ2-2
CAYVGTGFTGELFF
>NA|TRBV5-1|TRBJ2-5
CASSLVASGSRETQYF
>NA|TRBV7-8|TRBJ2-1
CASSLRRGNEQFF
>few|TRBV13|TRBJ2-2
CASSSWDRGSTGELFF
>NA|TRBV5-5|TRBJ2-1
CASSLEGQGYNEQFF
>NA|TRBV7-3|TRBJ2-5
CASSLLPAGGQETQYF
>NA|TRBV29-1|TRBJ2-1
CSVERGATGGMFF